The TCR beta chain under discussion was sequenced for a study of cytomegalovirus exposure and HLA in healthy donors. Primers for the PCR totalled 60 Vbeta and 13 Jbeta. Profiling relied on immunoSEQ multiplex PCR, and the TCRdb table lists in-frame clones only, not all of them. The table lists under 130,000 clones, roughly 85% of them singletons. Study conclusions and caveats: HLA restriction was apparent for most CMV-associated TCR beta chains in a later analysis. TCR beta chains associated with HLA were, in a later analysis, more clonally expanded than equally common others. A few CMV-associated chains were confirmed in vitro to be specific for CMV antigens. The study dropped some indistinguishable V segments, TRBV6-2 and TRBV6-3 among them.

Trimming took off 1 base at V and 0 bases at J, with 10 bases between the two ends. The CDR3 is 16 amino acids. Germline V gene data show CDR1 as MGHRA and CDR2 as YSYEKL. Points on this clone: Its target is unknown.

V is TRBV4-1 and J is TRBJ1-3; unclear D gene. Sequencing was carried out using PBMCs. The receptor was isolated from a woman between 40 and 55 years old in good health and CMV-seronegative. The CDR3 spells CASSQVDSYSGNTIYF. As DNA, the CDR3 is TGCGCCAGCAGCCAAGTTGACTCCTACTCTGGAAACACCATATATTTT.